This T cell receptor (beta chain) was profiled in a study of neoadjuvant nivolumab and ipilimumab in lung cancer. Study-level results: Pretherapy blood TCR richness correlated positively with resected tumor richness.

Assay: immunoSEQ multiplex PCR; the TCRdb copy retains only in-frame clones and omits some. The table records tens of thousands of clones, approximately 78% of them present only once. Germline lookup yields CDR1 SEHNR and CDR2 FQNEAQ (reference sequence). V dropped 1 base and J dropped 3 bases, with 7 bases sitting between them. The CDR3 loop spans 13 amino acids. As regards this clone: Its matching antigen is unknown.

This specimen was tumor tissue, taken after neoadjuvant nivolumab, alone or with ipilimumab, at or shortly before surgery. The TCR sequence derives from an adult with non-small cell lung cancer. This chain links TRBV7-9 with TRBJ2-7; D remains ambiguous. The CDR3 is CASSLENVYEQYF. Written as DNA, the CDR3 is TGTGCCAGCAGCTTAGAGAACGTCTACGAGCAGTACTTC.